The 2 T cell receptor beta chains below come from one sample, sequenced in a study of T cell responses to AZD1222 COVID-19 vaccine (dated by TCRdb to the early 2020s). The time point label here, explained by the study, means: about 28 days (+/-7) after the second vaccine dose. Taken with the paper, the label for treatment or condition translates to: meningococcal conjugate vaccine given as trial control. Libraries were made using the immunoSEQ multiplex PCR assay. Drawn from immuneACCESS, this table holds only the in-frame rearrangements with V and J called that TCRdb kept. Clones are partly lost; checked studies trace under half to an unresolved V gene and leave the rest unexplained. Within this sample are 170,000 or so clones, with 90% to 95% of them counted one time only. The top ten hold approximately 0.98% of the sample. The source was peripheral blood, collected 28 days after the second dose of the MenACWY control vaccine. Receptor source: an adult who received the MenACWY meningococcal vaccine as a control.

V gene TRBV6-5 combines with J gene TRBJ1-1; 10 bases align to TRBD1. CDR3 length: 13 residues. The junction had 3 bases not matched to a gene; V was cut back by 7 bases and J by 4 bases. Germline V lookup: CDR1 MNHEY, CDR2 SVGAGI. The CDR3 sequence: CASKGQGGTEAFF. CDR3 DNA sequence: TGTGCCAGCAAAGGACAGGGGGGCACTGAAGCTTTCTTT.

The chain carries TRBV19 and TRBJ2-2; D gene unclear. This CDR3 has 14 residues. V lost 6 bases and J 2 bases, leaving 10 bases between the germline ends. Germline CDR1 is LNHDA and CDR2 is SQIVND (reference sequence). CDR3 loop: CASRLQANTGELFF. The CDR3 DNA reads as TGTGCCAGTAGGTTGCAGGCAAACACCGGGGAGCTGTTTTTT.